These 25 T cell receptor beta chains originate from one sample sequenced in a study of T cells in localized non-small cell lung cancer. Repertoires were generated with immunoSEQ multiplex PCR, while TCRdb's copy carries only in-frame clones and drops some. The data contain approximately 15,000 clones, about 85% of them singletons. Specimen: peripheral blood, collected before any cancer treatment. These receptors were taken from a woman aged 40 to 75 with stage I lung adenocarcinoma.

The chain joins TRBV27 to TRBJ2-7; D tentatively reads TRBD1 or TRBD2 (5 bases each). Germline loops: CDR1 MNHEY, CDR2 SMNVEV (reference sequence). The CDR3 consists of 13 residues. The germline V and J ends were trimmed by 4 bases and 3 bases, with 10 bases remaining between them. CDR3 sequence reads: CASSWGPNYEQYF. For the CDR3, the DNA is TGTGCCAGCAGTTGGGGACCAAACTACGAGCAGTACTTC.

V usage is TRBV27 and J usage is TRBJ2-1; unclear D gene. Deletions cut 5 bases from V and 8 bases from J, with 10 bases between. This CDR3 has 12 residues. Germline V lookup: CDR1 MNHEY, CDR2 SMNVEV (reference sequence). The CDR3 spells CASSPRWDEQFF. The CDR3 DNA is TGTGCCAGCAGTCCCCGATGGGATGAGCAGTTCTTC.

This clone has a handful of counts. CDR3 sequence: CASTADVTEAFF. CDR3 sequence (DNA): TGTGCCAGCACGGCGGACGTTACTGAAGCTTTCTTT. V and J are TRBV2 and TRBJ1-1; D remains unclear. The CDR3 extends over 12 amino acids. Germline V gene sequence: CDR1 SNHLY, CDR2 FYNNEI. The V end was cut by 7 bases, the J end by 5 bases, with 11 bases between.

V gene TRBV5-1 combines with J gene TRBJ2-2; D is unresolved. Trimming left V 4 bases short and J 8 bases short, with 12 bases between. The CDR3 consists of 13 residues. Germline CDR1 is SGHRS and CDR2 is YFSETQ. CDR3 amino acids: CASSPRPSGELFF. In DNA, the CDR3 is TGCGCCAGCAGCCCCCGACCGTCAGGGGAGCTGTTTTTT.

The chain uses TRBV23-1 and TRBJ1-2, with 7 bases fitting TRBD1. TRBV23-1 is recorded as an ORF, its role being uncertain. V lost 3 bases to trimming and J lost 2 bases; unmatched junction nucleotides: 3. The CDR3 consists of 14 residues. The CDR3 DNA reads TGCGCCAGCAGTCATTTACAGGGGAACTATGGCTACACCTTC. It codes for CASSHLQGNYGYTF.

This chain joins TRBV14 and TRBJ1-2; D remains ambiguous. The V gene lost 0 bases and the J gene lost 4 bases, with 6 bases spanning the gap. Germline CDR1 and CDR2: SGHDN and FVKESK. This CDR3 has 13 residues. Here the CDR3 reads CASSQDEGYGYTF. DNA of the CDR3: TGTGCCAGCAGCCAAGATGAGGGCTATGGCTACACCTTC.

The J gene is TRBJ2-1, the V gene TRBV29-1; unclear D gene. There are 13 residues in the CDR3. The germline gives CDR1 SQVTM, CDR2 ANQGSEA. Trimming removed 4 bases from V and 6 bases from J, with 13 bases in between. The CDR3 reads CSVVVEVGNEQFF. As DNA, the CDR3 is TGCAGCGTTGTAGTTGAGGTGGGCAATGAGCAGTTCTTC.

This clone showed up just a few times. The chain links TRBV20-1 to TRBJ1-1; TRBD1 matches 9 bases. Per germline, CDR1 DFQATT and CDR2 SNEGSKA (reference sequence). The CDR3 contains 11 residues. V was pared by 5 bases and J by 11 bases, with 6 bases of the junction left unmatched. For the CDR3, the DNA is TGCAGTGCTCCCCGGGACAGGGACGCTTTCTTT. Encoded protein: CSAPRDRDAFF.

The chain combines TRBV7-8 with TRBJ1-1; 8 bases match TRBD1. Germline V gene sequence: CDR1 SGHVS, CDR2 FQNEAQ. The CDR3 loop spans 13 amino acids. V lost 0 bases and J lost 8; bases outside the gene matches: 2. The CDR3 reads CASSLARDREAFF. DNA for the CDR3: TGTGCCAGCAGCTTAGCGCGGGACAGGGAAGCTTTCTTT. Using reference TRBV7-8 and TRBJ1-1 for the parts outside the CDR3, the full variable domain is GAGVSQSPRYKVAKRGQDVALRCDPISGHVSLFWYQQALGQGPEFLTYFQNEAQLDKSGLPSDRFFAERPEGSVSTLKIQRTQQEDSAVYLCASSLARDREAFFGQGTRLTVV.

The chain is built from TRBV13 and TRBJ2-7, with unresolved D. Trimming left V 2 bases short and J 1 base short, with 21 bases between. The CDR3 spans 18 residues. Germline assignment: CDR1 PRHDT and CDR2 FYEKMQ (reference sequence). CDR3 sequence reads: CASSLTFWRRPSSYEQYF. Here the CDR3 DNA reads TGTGCCAGCAGCTTAACTTTTTGGCGACGGCCCTCTTCCTACGAGCAGTACTTC.

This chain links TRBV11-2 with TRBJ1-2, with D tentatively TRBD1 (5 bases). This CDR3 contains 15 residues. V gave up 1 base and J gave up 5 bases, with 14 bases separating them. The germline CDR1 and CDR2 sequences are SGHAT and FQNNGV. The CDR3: CASSLGGGAAYGYTF. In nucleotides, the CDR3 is TGTGCCAGCAGCTTAGGGGGCGGGGCAGCGTATGGCTACACCTTC.

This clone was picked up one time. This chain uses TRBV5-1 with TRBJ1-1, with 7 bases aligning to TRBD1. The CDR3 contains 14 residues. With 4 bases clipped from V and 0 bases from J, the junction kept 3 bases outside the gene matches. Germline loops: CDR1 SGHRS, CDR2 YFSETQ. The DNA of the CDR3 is TGCGCCAGCAGCGCCGGGACAGTGAACACTGAAGCTTTCTTT. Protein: CASSAGTVNTEAFF.

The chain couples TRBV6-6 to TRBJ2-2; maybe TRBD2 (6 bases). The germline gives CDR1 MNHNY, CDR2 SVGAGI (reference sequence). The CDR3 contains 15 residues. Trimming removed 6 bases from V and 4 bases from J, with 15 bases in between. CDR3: CASSPRLVVTGELFF. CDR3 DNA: TGTGCCAGCAGCCCGAGACTAGTCGTCACCGGGGAGCTGTTTTTT.

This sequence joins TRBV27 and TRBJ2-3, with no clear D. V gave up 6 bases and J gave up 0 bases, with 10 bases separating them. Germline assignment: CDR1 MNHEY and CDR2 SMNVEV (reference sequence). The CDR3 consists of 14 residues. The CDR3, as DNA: TGTGCCAGCAGGGCTAGTCCCAGCACAGATACGCAGTATTTT. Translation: CASRASPSTDTQYF.

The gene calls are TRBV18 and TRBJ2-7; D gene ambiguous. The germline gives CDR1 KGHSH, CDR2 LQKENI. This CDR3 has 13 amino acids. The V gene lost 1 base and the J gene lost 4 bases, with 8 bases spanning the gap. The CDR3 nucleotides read TGTGCCAGCTCACCACTTCAGTTTTACGAGCAGTACTTC. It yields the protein CASSPLQFYEQYF.

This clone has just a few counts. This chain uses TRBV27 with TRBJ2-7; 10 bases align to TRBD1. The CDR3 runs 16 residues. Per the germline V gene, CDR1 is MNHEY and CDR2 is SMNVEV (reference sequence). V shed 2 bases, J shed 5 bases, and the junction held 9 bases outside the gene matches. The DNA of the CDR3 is TGTGCCAGCAGTTTAACCCCGGACAGGGGGTTCCACGAGCAGTACTTC. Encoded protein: CASSLTPDRGFHEQYF.

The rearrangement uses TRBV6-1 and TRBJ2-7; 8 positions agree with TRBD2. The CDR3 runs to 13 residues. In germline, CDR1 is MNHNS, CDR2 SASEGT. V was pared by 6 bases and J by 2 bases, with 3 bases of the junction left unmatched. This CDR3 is CASRAGGAYEQYF. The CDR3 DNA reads TGTGCCAGCAGGGCGGGGGGTGCCTACGAGCAGTACTTC.

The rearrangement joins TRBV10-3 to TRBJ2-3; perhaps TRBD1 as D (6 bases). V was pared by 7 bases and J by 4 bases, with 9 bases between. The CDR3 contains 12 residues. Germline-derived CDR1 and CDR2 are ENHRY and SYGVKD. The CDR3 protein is CAINTGSDTQYF. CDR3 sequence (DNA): TGTGCCATCAACACAGGGTCAGATACGCAGTATTTT.

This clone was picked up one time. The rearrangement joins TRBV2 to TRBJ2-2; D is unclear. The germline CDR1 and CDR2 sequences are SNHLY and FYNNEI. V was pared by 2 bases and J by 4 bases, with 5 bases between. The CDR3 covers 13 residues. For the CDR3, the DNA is TGTGCCAGCAGTGAACATACCACCGGGGAGCTGTTTTTT. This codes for CASSEHTTGELFF.

DNA for the CDR3: TGTGCCAGAAGCGGGACGGGACTAGCGGGGGGGCCCACCAAAAACATTCAGTACTTC. It codes for CARSGTGLAGGPTKNIQYF. The chain employs TRBV7-5 and TRBJ2-4; the D call of TRBD2 is as the table states it, not checked on the DNA. TRBV7-5 constitutes a pseudogene. The CDR3 sequence is 19 residues long.

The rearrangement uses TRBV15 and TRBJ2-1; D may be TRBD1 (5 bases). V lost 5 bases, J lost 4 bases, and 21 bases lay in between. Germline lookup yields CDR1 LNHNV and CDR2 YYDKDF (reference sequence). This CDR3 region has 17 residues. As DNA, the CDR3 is TGTGCCACCAGCCAGGGAAGGTACTTATCCCGTTACAATGAGCAGTTCTTC. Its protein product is CATSQGRYLSRYNEQFF.

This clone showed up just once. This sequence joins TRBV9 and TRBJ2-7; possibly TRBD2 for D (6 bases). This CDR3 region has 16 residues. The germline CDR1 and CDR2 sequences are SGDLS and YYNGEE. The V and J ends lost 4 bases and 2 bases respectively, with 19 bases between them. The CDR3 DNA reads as TGTGCCAGCAGCTCAAATAGGAGGGTAAGAACCTACGAGCAGTACTTC. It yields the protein CASSSNRRVRTYEQYF.

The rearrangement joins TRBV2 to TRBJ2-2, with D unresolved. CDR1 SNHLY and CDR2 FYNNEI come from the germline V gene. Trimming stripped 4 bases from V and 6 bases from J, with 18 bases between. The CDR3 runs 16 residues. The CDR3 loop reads CASSVRPPSFSGELFF. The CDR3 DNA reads TGTGCCAGCAGTGTAAGACCGCCGAGTTTCTCCGGGGAGCTGTTTTTT.

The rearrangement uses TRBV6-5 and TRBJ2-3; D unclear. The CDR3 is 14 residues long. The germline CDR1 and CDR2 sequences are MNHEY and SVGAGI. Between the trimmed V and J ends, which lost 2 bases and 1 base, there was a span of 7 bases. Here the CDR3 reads CASSYSPRTDTQYF. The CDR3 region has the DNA TGTGCCAGCAGTTACAGTCCCCGCACAGATACGCAGTATTTT.

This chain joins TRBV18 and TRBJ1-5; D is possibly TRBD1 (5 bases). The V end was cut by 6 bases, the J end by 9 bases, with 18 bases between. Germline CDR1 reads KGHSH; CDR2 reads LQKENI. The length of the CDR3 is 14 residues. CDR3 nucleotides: TGTGCCAGCTCCCTTTCGTTGGGGGAAGGGCCCCAGCATTTT. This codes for CASSLSLGEGPQHF.